This is a list of T cell receptor beta chains from one sample in a study of OX40 agonist ivuxolimab in advanced cancers. Sequencing was performed with immunoSEQ multiplex PCR; in TCRdb, only in-frame clones are kept and a portion is missing. The sample lists some 37,000 clones; around 90% were seen once. Sequenced here: CD4+ or CD8+ T cells sorted from blood, sampled in a trial of the OX40 agonist ivuxolimab. The receptors derive from an adult with an advanced solid tumor such as melanoma, head and neck, liver or kidney cancer. CDR3s include the opening cysteine and the closing phenylalanine or tryptophan. A D gene is named only where the DNA matches it firmly. Only some rows state a clone size, as once, few, many or a class for expanded clones.

clone_size	v_call	d_call	cdr3_length	j_call	cdr3_aa	cdr3_nt
NA	TRBV4-1	TRBD1	16	TRBJ2-7	CASSQGASGQGYEQYF	TGCGCCAGCAGCCAAGGGGCGTCGGGACAGGGTTACGAGCAGTACTTC
NA	TRBV4-2	TRBD1	17	TRBJ2-5	CASSRTGQGLDPTEQYF	TGTGCCAGCAGCCGAACAGGACAGGGTTTAGATCCTACAGAGCAGTACTTC
NA	TRBV28	NA	19	TRBJ1-4	CASSFYGNREGTPNEKLFF	TGTGCCAGCAGTTTTTATGGTAACAGAGAGGGGACCCCTAATGAAAAACTGTTTTTT
NA	TRBV27	NA	17	TRBJ2-7	CASSFRLWGSGAYEQYF	TGTGCCAGCAGTTTTCGACTATGGGGTAGCGGCGCCTACGAGCAGTACTTC
NA	TRBV6-6	NA	13	TRBJ2-1	CASGTWGHNEQFF	TGTGCCAGCGGGACTTGGGGGCACAATGAGCAGTTCTTC
NA	TRBV7-2	NA	16	TRBJ2-1	CASSLEGRVLYNEQFF	TGTGCCAGCAGCTTAGAGGGCAGGGTCCTTTATAATGAGCAGTTCTTC
NA	TRBV19	NA	12	TRBJ2-7	CASSTLGMEQYF	TGTGCCAGTAGTACCCTGGGGATGGAGCAGTACTTC
once	TRBV6-4	NA	16	TRBJ2-1	CASSVMASAIYNEQFF	TGTGCCAGCAGTGTAATGGCTAGCGCTATATACAATGAGCAGTTCTTC
NA	TRBV19	TRBD1	14	TRBJ2-7	CASSTGTGGFEQYF	TGTGCCAGTAGTACCGGGACAGGGGGCTTCGAGCAGTACTTC
once	TRBV6-5	NA	16	TRBJ2-7	CASSFRIAPVAYEQYF	TGTGCCAGCAGTTTTCGGATAGCCCCTGTGGCCTACGAGCAGTACTTC